The rows below give T cell receptor beta chains drawn from one sample of a study of human T cells and chemical hapten exposure. TCRdb itself ran the RACE reads through MiXCR, one entry per CDR3 protein. The sample shows over 300,000 distinct CDR3 sequences, approximately 5% of them seen only once. The specimen was whole blood, collected in connection with sensitization to the hapten diphenylcyclopropenone (DPC). These receptors were obtained from a woman between 45 and 65 years old with alopecia areata. Some clones in this sample may be carry-over from other donors' samples. Each CDR3 is given with its conserved first and last residue. D genes are given only for firm matches. Expanded clones get a size class; other rows say once, few or many, or leave the size out.

v_call	clone_size	d_call	j_call	cdr3_nt	cdr3_aa
TRBV28	many	-	TRBJ2-7	TGTGCCAGCAACACCCGGCCGCACGGGGAGCAGTACTTC	CASNTRPHGEQYF
TRBV4-1	-	-	TRBJ2-7	TGCGCCAGCAGCCAAGGTCCCGGGGCCGCCTACGAGCAGTACTTC	CASSQGPGAAYEQYF
TRBV12-3/TRBV12-4	many	-	TRBJ2-1	TGTGCCAGCCGAGCCACCGGGGGCCTACCTGAGCAGTTCTTC	CASRATGGLPEQFF
TRBV24-1	few	-	TRBJ1-5	TGTGCCACCAGTGATTCCGGAACTCCCAATCAGCCCCAGCATTTT	CATSDSGTPNQPQHF
TRBV10-3	many	-	TRBJ2-3	TGTGCCATCAGTGTGGACGGGGCTAGCACAGATACGCAGTATTTT	CAISVDGASTDTQYF
TRBV7-8	many	-	TRBJ1-5	TGTGCCAGCAGCTTAGCCGATTCCAATCAGCCCCAGCATTTT	CASSLADSNQPQHF
TRBV28	-	-	TRBJ2-6	TGTGCCAGCAGTTTCGTACCCTCTGGGGCCAACGTCCTGACTTTC	CASSFVPSGANVLTF
TRBV3-1	many	-	TRBJ2-4	TGTGCCAGCGTAGGGGCGGCCAAAAACATTCAGTACTTC	CASVGAAKNIQYF
TRBV5-1	many	-	TRBJ2-5	TGCGCCAGCAGCTTGGTGACGGGAGAAGAGACCCAGTACTTC	CASSLVTGEETQYF
TRBV27	-	-	TRBJ2-3	TGTGCCAGCAGCAGCCGGGTGAGCACAGATACGCAGTATTTT	CASSSRVSTDTQYF
TRBV18	many	-	TRBJ1-4	TGTGCCAGCTCACCACCGGGGGCGGCTGAAAAACTGTTTTTT	CASSPPGAAEKLFF
TRBV29-1	many	-	TRBJ2-1	TGCAGCGTGGCTCAGAGCTCCTACAATGAGCAGTTCTTC	CSVAQSSYNEQFF
TRBV19	many	-	TRBJ2-5	TGTGCCAGTAGTATAGGTGACAAGGAAGAGACCCAGTACTTC	CASSIGDKEETQYF
TRBV10-3	few	TRBD2	TRBJ2-7	TGTGCCATCGGGCTAGCGGGGAGTAACTACGAGCAGTACTTC	CAIGLAGSNYEQYF
TRBV27	few	-	TRBJ2-7	TGTGCCAGCAGTCCAACAGCTCCCTACGAGCAGTACTTC	CASSPTAPYEQYF
TRBV2	many	-	TRBJ1-2	TGTGCCAGCAGTGAGGGCCTAAACTATGGCTACACCTTC	CASSEGLNYGYTF
TRBV29-1	many	-	TRBJ2-7	TGCAGCTATGTGGGGGGACACGGGGCCGGCGAGCAGTACTTC	CSYVGGHGAGEQYF
TRBV10-3	many	TRBD1	TRBJ2-7	TGTGCCATCAGTGACCCTACAGGGGACGAGCAGTACTTC	CAISDPTGDEQYF
TRBV2	many	-	TRBJ2-3	TGTGCCAGCAGTCTAGCCAGAACCTTCACAGATACGCAGTATTTT	CASSLARTFTDTQYF
TRBV15	many	-	TRBJ2-1	TGTGCCACCATCGACGGGGTAGGCAATGAGCAGTTCTTC	CATIDGVGNEQFF
TRBV5-1	many	TRBD1	TRBJ1-1	TGCGCCAGCAGCATGACAGGGCCCACGAACACTGAAGCTTTCTTT	CASSMTGPTNTEAFF
TRBV2	many	TRBD2	TRBJ2-1	TGTGCCAGCCACTACTGGACTAGCGGGGCCTCCTACAATGAGCAGTTCTTC	CASHYWTSGASYNEQFF
TRBV7-2	-	TRBD1	TRBJ1-6	TGTGCCAGCAGCTTCCAGAACAGGGGCCATAATTCACCCCTCCACTTT	CASSFQNRGHNSPLHF
TRBV29-1	many	-	TRBJ2-2	TGCAGCGTACCGGGACTCGACACCGGGGAGCTGTTTTTT	CSVPGLDTGELFF
TRBV3-1	-	-	TRBJ1-6	TGTGCCAGCAGCCAAGATCGTCGCCCCCTCCACTTT	CASSQDRRPLHF
TRBV12-3/TRBV12-4	few	-	TRBJ2-3	TGTGCCAGCAGTCCACCAGGGGGAGGCGGCACAGATACGCAGTATTTT	CASSPPGGGGTDTQYF
TRBV21-1	many	-	TRBJ1-1	TGTGCCAGCAGCCCAAGAGGAAAGGGATGTACTGAAGCTTTCTTT	CASSPRGKGCTEAFF
TRBV15	few	-	TRBJ1-5	TGTGCCACCAGCAGAGATCGAGGGAGCGGGCAGCCCCAGCATTTT	CATSRDRGSGQPQHF
TRBV30	many	-	TRBJ1-5	TGTGCCTGGACCGGGGCAGAATATCAGCCCCAGCATTTT	CAWTGAEYQPQHF
TRBV5-5	many	-	TRBJ2-3	TGTGCCAGCAGCAGGCCCGGGGCAGATACGCAGTATTTT	CASSRPGADTQYF
TRBV6-2/TRBV6-3	many	-	TRBJ2-7	TGTGCCAGCCTACCCGACCGGACTGGTTCCCCCTACGAGCAGTACTTC	CASLPDRTGSPYEQYF
TRBV14	many	-	TRBJ1-4	TGTGCCAGCAGCCAAGTTCAAGGCCTTCGGGAAAAACTGTTTTTT	CASSQVQGLREKLFF
TRBV28	many	-	TRBJ2-2	TGTGCCAGCAGTTCTCTAGCCGGGGAGCTGTTTTTT	CASSSLAGELFF
TRBV6-6	few	TRBD1	TRBJ1-1	TGTGCCAGCAGTTACCCGGACAGGGAGTATGAAGCTTTCTTT	CASSYPDREYEAFF
TRBV28	many	TRBD2	TRBJ2-1	TGTGCCAGCAGTTTAGTAGTCGCTAGCGGGAGGAGAGAGTTCTTC	CASSLVVASGRREFF
TRBV2	many	TRBD2	TRBJ2-3	TGTGCCAGCAAGGAATTCCCAGCGGGAGCAGATACGCAGTATTTT	CASKEFPAGADTQYF
TRBV7-7	-	-	TRBJ2-7	TGTGCCAGCAGCCGGGACCCAGGCTACGAGCAGTACTTC	CASSRDPGYEQYF
TRBV7-3	many	-	TRBJ2-1	TGTGCCAGCAGTATAGGGCCTAACAATGAGCAGTTCTTC	CASSIGPNNEQFF
TRBV29-1	-	TRBD1	TRBJ1-2	TGCAGCGTTGTATCCCGGACAGGTCCTCGAGCTAACTATGGCTACACCTTC	CSVVSRTGPRANYGYTF
TRBV19	-	-	TRBJ2-1	TGTGCCAGTAGTATCCCCAGCCCTGAGCAGTTCTTC	CASSIPSPEQFF
TRBV14	few	-	TRBJ2-3	TGTGCCAGCAGCCTACAGGGGGGGCCTACAGATACGCAGTATTTT	CASSLQGGPTDTQYF